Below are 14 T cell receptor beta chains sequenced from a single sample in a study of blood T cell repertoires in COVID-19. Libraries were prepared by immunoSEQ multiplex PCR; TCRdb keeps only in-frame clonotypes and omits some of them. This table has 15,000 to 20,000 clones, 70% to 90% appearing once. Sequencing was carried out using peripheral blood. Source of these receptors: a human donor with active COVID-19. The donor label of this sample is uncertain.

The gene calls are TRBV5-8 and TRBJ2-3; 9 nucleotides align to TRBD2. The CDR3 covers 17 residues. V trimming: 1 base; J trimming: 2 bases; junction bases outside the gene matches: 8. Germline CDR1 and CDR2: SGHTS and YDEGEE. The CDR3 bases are TGTGCCAGCAGCTTGCCTTGGGCTAGCGGGGTCACAGATACGCAGTATTTT. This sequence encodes CASSLPWASGVTDTQYF.

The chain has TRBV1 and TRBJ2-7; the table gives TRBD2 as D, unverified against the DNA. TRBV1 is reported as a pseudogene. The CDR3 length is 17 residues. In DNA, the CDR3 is TGCACCAGCAGCCAAGATGCACTAGCGGATTTCTCCTACGAGCAGTACTTC. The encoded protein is CTSSQDALADFSYEQYF.

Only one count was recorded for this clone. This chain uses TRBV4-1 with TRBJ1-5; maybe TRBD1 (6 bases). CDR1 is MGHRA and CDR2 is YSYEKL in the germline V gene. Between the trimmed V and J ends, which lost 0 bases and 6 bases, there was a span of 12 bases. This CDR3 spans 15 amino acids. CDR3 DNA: TGCGCCAGCAGCCAAGATCTACAGGGCGTTCAGCCCCAGCATTTT. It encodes CASSQDLQGVQPQHF.

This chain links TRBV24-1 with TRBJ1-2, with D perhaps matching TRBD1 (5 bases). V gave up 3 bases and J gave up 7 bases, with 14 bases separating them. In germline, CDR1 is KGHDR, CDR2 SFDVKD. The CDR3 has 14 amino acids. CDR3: CATSDQGPLSGYTF. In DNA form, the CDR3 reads TGTGCCACCAGTGATCAGGGCCCGTTAAGTGGCTACACCTTC.

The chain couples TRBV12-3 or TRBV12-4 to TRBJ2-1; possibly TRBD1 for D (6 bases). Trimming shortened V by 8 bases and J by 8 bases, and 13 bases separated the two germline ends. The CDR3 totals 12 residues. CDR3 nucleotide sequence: TGTGCCAGCTTGGGGGCCTCCTATGAGCAGTTCTTC. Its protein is CASLGASYEQFF.

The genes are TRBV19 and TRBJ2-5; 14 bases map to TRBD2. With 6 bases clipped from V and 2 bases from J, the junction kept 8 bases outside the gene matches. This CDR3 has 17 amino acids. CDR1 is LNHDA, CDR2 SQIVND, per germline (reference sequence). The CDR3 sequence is CASSRRLAGGQQETQYF. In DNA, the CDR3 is TGTGCCAGTAGCCGAAGACTAGCGGGGGGGCAACAAGAGACCCAGTACTTC.

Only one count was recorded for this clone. The CDR3 sequence is CASSATGNSPLHF. For the CDR3, the DNA is TGTGCCAGCAGCGCCACAGGAAATTCACCCCTCCACTTT. J is TRBJ1-6 and V is TRBV9; maybe TRBD1 (5 bases). V was trimmed by 3 bases and J by 7 bases, leaving 8 bases between them. Germline loops: CDR1 SGDLS, CDR2 YYNGEE. This CDR3 has 13 amino acids.

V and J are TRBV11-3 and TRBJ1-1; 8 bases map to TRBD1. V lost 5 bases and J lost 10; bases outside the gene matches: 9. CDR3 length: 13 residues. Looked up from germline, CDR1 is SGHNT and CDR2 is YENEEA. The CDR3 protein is CASSLRQGTVAFF. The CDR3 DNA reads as TGTGCCAGCAGCCTTCGACAGGGGACAGTAGCTTTCTTT.

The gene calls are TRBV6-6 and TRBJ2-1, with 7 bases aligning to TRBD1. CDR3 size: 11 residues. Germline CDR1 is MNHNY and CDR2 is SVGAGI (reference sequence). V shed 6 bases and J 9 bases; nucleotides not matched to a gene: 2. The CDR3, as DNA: TGTGCCAGCAGACAGGGGTCTGAGCAGTTCTTC. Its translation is CASRQGSEQFF.

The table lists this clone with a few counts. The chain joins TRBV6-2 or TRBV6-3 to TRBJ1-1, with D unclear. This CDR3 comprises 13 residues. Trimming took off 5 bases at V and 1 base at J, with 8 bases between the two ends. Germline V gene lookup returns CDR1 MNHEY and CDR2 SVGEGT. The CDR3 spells CASSQTQNTEAFF. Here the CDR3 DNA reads TGTGCCAGCAGTCAAACACAGAACACTGAAGCTTTCTTT.

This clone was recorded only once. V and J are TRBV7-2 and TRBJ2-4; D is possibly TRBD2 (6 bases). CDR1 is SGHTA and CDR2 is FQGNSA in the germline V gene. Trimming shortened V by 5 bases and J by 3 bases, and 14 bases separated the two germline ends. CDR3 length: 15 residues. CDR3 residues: CASSPTRIVKNIQYF. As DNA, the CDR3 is TGTGCCAGCAGCCCGACTAGAATCGTCAAAAACATTCAGTACTTC.

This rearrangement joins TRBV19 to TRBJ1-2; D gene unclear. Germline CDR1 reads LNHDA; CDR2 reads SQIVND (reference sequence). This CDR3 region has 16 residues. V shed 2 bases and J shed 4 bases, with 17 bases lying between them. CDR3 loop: CASSIMLADAFYGYTF. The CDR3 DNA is TGTGCCAGTAGTATAATGTTGGCAGATGCTTTCTATGGCTACACCTTC.

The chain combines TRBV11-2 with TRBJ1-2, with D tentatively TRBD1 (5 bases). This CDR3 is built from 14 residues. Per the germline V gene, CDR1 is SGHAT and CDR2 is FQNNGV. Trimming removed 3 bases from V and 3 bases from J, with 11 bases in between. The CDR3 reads CASSFPPGYYGYTF. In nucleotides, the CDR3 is TGTGCCAGCAGCTTCCCTCCAGGGTACTATGGCTACACCTTC.

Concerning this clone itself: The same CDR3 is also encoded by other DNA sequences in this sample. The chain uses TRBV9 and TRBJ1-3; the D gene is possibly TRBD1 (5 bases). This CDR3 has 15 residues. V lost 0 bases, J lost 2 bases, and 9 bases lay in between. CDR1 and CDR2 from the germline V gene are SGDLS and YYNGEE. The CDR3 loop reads CASSVGGVAGNTIYF. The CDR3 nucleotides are TGTGCCAGCAGCGTAGGGGGGGTAGCTGGAAACACCATATATTTT.